The entry below gives a single TCR beta chain sequence along with its context. Germline lookup yields CDR1 KGHDR and CDR2 SFDVKD. Trimming stripped 1 base from V and 8 bases from J, with 17 bases between. The CDR3 is 16 residues long. The data belong to a study of blood T cell repertoires in COVID-19. The protocol was immunoSEQ multiplex PCR, while the TCRdb copy is restricted to in-frame clones and leaves out a portion. The sample has under 350,000 clones, over 85% seen once. Seattle enrolled patients during active infection and tracked them longitudinally. J is TRBJ2-1 and V is TRBV24-1; D perhaps matches TRBD2 (7 bases). The source material was peripheral blood. The TCR was taken from a woman aged 25 to 39 with COVID-19, enrolled during active disease. In nucleotides, the CDR3 is TGTGCCACCAGTGATTTTGAGGGGGGGCGTGAGGATGAGCAGTTCTTC. This sequence encodes CATSDFEGGREDEQFF.